The rows below give T cell receptor beta chains drawn from one sample of a study of shared clonotypes between healthy human individuals. Using immunoSEQ multiplex PCR, the repertoire was profiled, and TCRdb retains in-frame clones only, with some absent. The sample has 100,000 or so clones, roughly 70% seen once; the top ten hold 24%. Sequenced: memory CD8+ T cells sorted from blood. The receptors stem from a woman under 40 in good health. The CDR3 runs from the conserved cysteine through the conserved F or W. A D gene is named only where the DNA matches it firmly. The size of a clone is reported for some rows only, either as once, few or many, or as a class for expanded clones.

size,J,D,V,DNA,CDR3
.,TRBJ2-3,.,TRBV11-2,TGTGCCAGCAGCTTATTTTCCTACACCCCCACAGATACGCAGTATTTT,CASSLFSYTPTDTQYF
few,TRBJ2-1,.,TRBV6-5,TGTGCCAGCAGTTCCCCCAACACGCTGTACTACAATGAGCAGTTCTTC,CASSSPNTLYYNEQFF
.,TRBJ2-3,.,TRBV29-1,TGCAGCGTTGAAGGGGGTATGAGTGGCGCAGATACGCAGTATTTT,CSVEGGMSGADTQYF
few,TRBJ2-1,.,TRBV25-1,TGTGCCAGCAGTAAACAGGGTTGGGATGAGCAGTTCTTC,CASSKQGWDEQFF
.,TRBJ2-7,.,TRBV13,TGTGCCAGCAGCTTAGGAACCTACTACGAGCAGTACTTC,CASSLGTYYEQYF
few,TRBJ2-7,.,TRBV7-6,TGTGCCAGCAGCTTTGGAGGAAGGGAGCAGTACTTC,CASSFGGREQYF
.,TRBJ2-1,TRBD2,TRBV29-1,TGCAGCCTCTCCGGGACTAGCGGGAGCGATGAGCAGTTCTTC,CSLSGTSGSDEQFF
.,TRBJ2-7,.,TRBV27,TGTGCCAGCAGTTTATCCGGACTACCCTACGAGCAGTACTTC,CASSLSGLPYEQYF
.,TRBJ2-5,.,TRBV2,TGTGCCAGCAGTCCCCTACGACTCAGTCAAGAGACCCAGTACTTC,CASSPLRLSQETQYF
.,TRBJ2-1,TRBD2,TRBV2,TGTGCCAGCGGCGGGAGTCTCCACAATGAGCAGTTCTTC,CASGGSLHNEQFF
.,TRBJ1-1,.,TRBV19,TGTGCCAGTACCTTTTCCGGGACGGCGAACACTGAAGCTTTCTTT,CASTFSGTANTEAFF
few,TRBJ2-3,.,TRBV27,TGTGCCAGCAGTTTAACGGGTCTAGATACGCAGTATTTT,CASSLTGLDTQYF
once,TRBJ1-4,.,TRBV27,TGTGCCAGCAGCCCCCGGCCAGGGTATTATGAAAAACTGTTTTTT,CASSPRPGYYEKLFF
medium-sized,TRBJ2-7,TRBD2,TRBV15,TGTGCCACCAGCCCCGGGGGGAGCGGGAGCGACGAGCAGTACTTC,CATSPGGSGSDEQYF
.,TRBJ1-2,.,TRBV11-2,TGTGCCAGCAGCTTAGCGTCAGGTAACGGCTACACCTTC,CASSLASGNGYTF
medium-sized,TRBJ2-3,.,TRBV28,TGTGCCAGCAGTGGGGGCGGGGAGACAGATACGCAGTATTTT,CASSGGGETDTQYF
few,TRBJ2-5,TRBD1,TRBV2,TGTGCCAGCAGGGACAGGGCCAATTCAGAGACCCAGTACTTC,CASRDRANSETQYF
.,TRBJ2-3,.,TRBV29-1,TGCAGCGTCCAAAACGTAGTCTCTAGCACAGATACGCAGTATTTT,CSVQNVVSSTDTQYF
.,TRBJ2-5,TRBD2,TRBV7-8,TGTGCCAGCAGCTTAAGGCTAGCGGGAGGGTCTGGGGAGACCCAGTACTTC,CASSLRLAGGSGETQYF
once,TRBJ2-1,TRBD2,TRBV7-9,TGTGCCAGCAGCCAGACCCGATTACTAGCGGATGAGCAGTTCTTC,CASSQTRLLADEQFF
medium-sized,TRBJ2-2,.,TRBV9,TGTGCCAGCAGCCTAGGAGGGACCGGGGAGCTGTTTTTT,CASSLGGTGELFF
.,TRBJ2-7,.,TRBV30,TGTGCCTGGAGTGTACAGGTAGGGGACGTCGGCGAGCAGTACTTC,CAWSVQVGDVGEQYF
few,TRBJ2-7,.,TRBV5-6,TGTGCCAGCAGTTCTGACGACTACGAGCAGTACTTC,CASSSDDYEQYF
.,TRBJ2-1,TRBD1,TRBV15,TGTGCCACCAGCACGGTGTGGCAGGGGGATGAGCAGTTCTTC,CATSTVWQGDEQFF
.,TRBJ2-1,.,TRBV4-2,TGTGCCAGCAGCCCTGAGGCAGGTGAGCAGTTCTTC,CASSPEAGEQFF
.,TRBJ2-1,TRBD2,TRBV30,TGTGCCGGACTAGGGCTAGCGGGATACAATGAGCAGTTCTTC,CAGLGLAGYNEQFF
few,TRBJ2-7,.,TRBV5-6,TGTGCCAGCAGCTTGGGGTCGGGGTTCGGGTACGAGCAGTACTTC,CASSLGSGFGYEQYF
few,TRBJ1-5,.,TRBV28,TGTGCCAGCAGTTTATACCCACAGGAGCCCCAGCATTTT,CASSLYPQEPQHF
many,TRBJ2-7,.,TRBV2,TGTGCCAGCAGTGAAGCGGGCGGACAATACGAGCAGTACTTC,CASSEAGGQYEQYF
.,TRBJ2-7,.,TRBV18,TGTGCCAGCTCACCACCGAACAGGCTGGTCAACTACGAGCAGTACTTC,CASSPPNRLVNYEQYF
few,TRBJ2-7,.,TRBV12-5,TGTGCTAGTGGTTTAGGGGGGAGGAAGTTCCACGAGCAGTACTTC,CASGLGGRKFHEQYF
.,TRBJ2-5,.,TRBV7-9,TGTGCCAGCAGCTTAAGCCCGCCAGAGACCCAGTACTTC,CASSLSPPETQYF
few,TRBJ2-2,TRBD1,TRBV6-1,TGTGCCAGCAAAGGTGAAGGGGGCGAGTCCGGGGAGCTGTTTTTT,CASKGEGGESGELFF
.,TRBJ2-7,.,TRBV6-1,TGTGCCAGCAGTGAAGGGACAGCTAGCTCCTACGAGCAGTACTTC,CASSEGTASSYEQYF
.,TRBJ2-3,.,TRBV5-6,TGTGCCAGCAGCTTGCCGGGGCTAGGGGATACGCAGTATTTT,CASSLPGLGDTQYF
.,TRBJ2-7,.,TRBV11-2,TGTGCCAGCAGCTTATCCAACGAGCAGTACTTC,CASSLSNEQYF
.,TRBJ1-1,.,TRBV29-1,TGCAGCGTGCTGAGCATGTACACTGAAGCTTTCTTT,CSVLSMYTEAFF
.,TRBJ2-3,.,TRBV5-4,TGTGCCAGCAGGGCGGAATCGCTAGCGTCTAGCACAGATACGCAGTATTTT,CASRAESLASSTDTQYF
many,TRBJ1-5,.,TRBV4-3,TGCGCCAGCAGCCAAGCGGGGGGGAACTATCAGCCCCAGCATTTT,CASSQAGGNYQPQHF
many,TRBJ2-5,TRBD2,TRBV28,TGTGCCAGCAGTTTACCCTCCGGGACTAGCGCTTTCCAAGAGACCCAGTACTTC,CASSLPSGTSAFQETQYF
many,TRBJ2-7,TRBD1,TRBV13,TGTGCCAGCAGCTTGACAGGGAAGTCCTACGAGCAGTACTTC,CASSLTGKSYEQYF
.,TRBJ1-4,.,TRBV2,TGTGCCAGCAGTGGCGCGACAGTGGGCACTAATGAAAAACTGTTTTTT,CASSGATVGTNEKLFF
many,TRBJ2-7,TRBD2,TRBV7-9,TGTGCCAGCAGCTCAACTCTAGCGGGAAGCTACGAGCAGTACTTC,CASSSTLAGSYEQYF
.,TRBJ1-4,TRBD1,TRBV5-4,TGTGCCAGCAGCTTGGTTCCAGGGGGGCTAGGAGAAAAACTGTTTTTT,CASSLVPGGLGEKLFF
.,TRBJ2-1,.,TRBV4-1,TGCGCCAGCAGCCAAGATGGGCCCTACAATGAGCAGTTCTTC,CASSQDGPYNEQFF
few,TRBJ1-2,TRBD1,TRBV6-5,TGTGCCAGCAGCGGACAGGGGGCAAACTATGGCTACACCTTC,CASSGQGANYGYTF
.,TRBJ2-3,TRBD2,TRBV6-4,TGTGCCAGCAGTGCCGGACTAGGTGGGACAGATACGCAGTATTTT,CASSAGLGGTDTQYF
once,TRBJ2-1,TRBD2,TRBV7-9,TGTGCCAGCAGCCCAGAGAGCGGGAGCTTACTCGATGAGCAGTTCTTC,CASSPESGSLLDEQFF
few,TRBJ2-3,TRBD1,TRBV7-9,TGTGCCAGCAGCTTAGCGGGGACAGGGCACACAGATACGCAGTATTTT,CASSLAGTGHTDTQYF
.,TRBJ1-4,.,TRBV4-2,TGTGCCAGCAGCTTGGGAGGTGAAGTTTATGAAAAACTGTTTTTT,CASSLGGEVYEKLFF
.,TRBJ2-5,TRBD1,TRBV27,TGTGCCAGCAGTTACAGGGGCGCCCGAGAGACCCAGTACTTC,CASSYRGARETQYF
.,TRBJ2-2,TRBD2,TRBV15,TGTGCCACCAGCAGAGGCCTAGCGGGACTCACCGGGGAGCTGTTTTTT,CATSRGLAGLTGELFF
.,TRBJ2-5,TRBD2,TRBV11-2,TGTGCCAGCAGCCCGATGGGACTAGCCGTGTCAGGAGAGACCCAGTACTTC,CASSPMGLAVSGETQYF
.,TRBJ2-1,TRBD2,TRBV11-2,TGTGCCAGCAGATCTCCTCTAGCGGCCCCCAATGAGCAGTTCTTC,CASRSPLAAPNEQFF
.,TRBJ2-7,TRBD2,TRBV6-5,TGTGCCAGCAGGCCTTGGGGGGGTTCCTACGAGCAGTACTTC,CASRPWGGSYEQYF
.,TRBJ2-4,.,TRBV15,TGTGCCACCAGCAGAAGCCGGGACCGAAACATTCAGTACTTC,CATSRSRDRNIQYF
few,TRBJ2-1,.,TRBV10-2,TGCGCCAGCAGTACTACAGAAAACAATGAGCAGTTCTTC,CASSTTENNEQFF
.,TRBJ2-1,.,TRBV9,TGTGCCAGCAGCCCAGTGTGGGGGACCCGGGGTGATGAGCAGTTCTTC,CASSPVWGTRGDEQFF
.,TRBJ2-7,.,TRBV27,TGTGCCAGCAGAACCTTAAACAGGGTCGAGCAGTACTTC,CASRTLNRVEQYF